This TCR beta chain was identified in a study of cytomegalovirus exposure and HLA in healthy donors. Overall study: The study placed 70% to 85% of its roughly 410 genotyped donors in the Caucasian-associated ancestry cluster. Study conclusions and caveats: Most subjects had HLA-A and HLA-B alleles reportedly predicted accurately by TCR beta sequences. Overall, roughly 150 TCR beta chains were annotated as cytomegalovirus-associated.

13 Jbeta primers and 60 Vbeta primers were used for the PCR. Generated by immunoSEQ multiplex PCR, the TCRdb table keeps only in-frame clones and is missing some. The sample holds 140,000 to 150,000 clones, about three quarters seen once. This clone has only a few counts. What it recognizes is unknown. Nominal health characterized the donors when sampled, though unrecorded immune exposures were likely. The sequenced sample consisted of PBMCs. This receptor was identified in a male donor in good health and CMV-seronegative.

The DNA of the CDR3 is TGTGCCAGCAGCCTCTCAACTGGGAGCTCTGGGGCCAACGTCCTGACTTTC. Protein product: CASSLSTGSSGANVLTF. V usage is TRBV7-9 and J usage is TRBJ2-6; D perhaps matches TRBD2 (5 bases). This CDR3 has 17 amino acids. Per the germline V gene, CDR1 is SEHNR and CDR2 is FQNEAQ (reference sequence). The V and J ends lost 5 bases and 0 bases respectively, with 14 bases between them. Full variable domain (remainder filled in from reference TRBV7-9 and TRBJ2-6): DTGVSQNPRHKITKRGQNVTFRCDPISEHNRLYWYRQTLGQGPEFLTYFQNEAQLEKSRLLSDRFSAERPKGSFSTLEIQRTEQGDSAMYLCASSLSTGSSGANVLTFGAGSRLTVL.